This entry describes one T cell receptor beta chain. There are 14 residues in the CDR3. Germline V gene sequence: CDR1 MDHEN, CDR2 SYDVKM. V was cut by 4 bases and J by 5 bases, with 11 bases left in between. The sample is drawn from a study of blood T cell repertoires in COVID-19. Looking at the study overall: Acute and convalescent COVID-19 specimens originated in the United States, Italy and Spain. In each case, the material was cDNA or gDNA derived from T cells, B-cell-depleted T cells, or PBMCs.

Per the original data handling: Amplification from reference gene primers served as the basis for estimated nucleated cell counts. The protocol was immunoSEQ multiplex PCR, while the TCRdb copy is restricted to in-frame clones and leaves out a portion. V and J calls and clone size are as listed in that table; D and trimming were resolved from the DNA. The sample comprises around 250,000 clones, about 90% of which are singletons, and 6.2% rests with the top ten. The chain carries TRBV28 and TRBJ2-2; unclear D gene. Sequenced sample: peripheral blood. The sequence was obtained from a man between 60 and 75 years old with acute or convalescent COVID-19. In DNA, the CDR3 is TGTGCCAGCAGTTCACCGGTCGAGACCGGGGAGCTGTTTTTT. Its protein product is CASSSPVETGELFF.